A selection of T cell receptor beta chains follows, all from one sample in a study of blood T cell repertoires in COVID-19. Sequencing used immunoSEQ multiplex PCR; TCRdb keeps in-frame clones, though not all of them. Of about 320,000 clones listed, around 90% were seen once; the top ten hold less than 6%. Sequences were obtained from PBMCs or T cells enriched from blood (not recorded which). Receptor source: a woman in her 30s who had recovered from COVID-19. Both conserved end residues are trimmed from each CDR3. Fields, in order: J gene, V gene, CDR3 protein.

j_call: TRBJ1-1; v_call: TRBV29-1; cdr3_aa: SVVDRVDTEAF
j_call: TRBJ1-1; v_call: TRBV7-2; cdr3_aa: ASSLGGTNTEAF
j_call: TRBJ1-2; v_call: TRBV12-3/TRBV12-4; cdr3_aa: ASSLRENYGYT
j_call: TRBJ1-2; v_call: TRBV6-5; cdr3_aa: ASSYSIGGEGYT
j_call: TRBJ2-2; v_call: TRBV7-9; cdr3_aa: ASSLGTGGTTGELF
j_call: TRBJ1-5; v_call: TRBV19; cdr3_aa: ASSAQQGFNQPQH
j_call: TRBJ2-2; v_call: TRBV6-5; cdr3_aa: ASSTQGAGTGELF
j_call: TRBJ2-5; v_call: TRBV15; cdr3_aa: ATSGDRDWETQY
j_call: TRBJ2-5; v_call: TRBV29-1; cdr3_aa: SVDRLVAETQY
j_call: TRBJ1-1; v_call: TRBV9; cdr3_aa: ASSVSPGVTEAF
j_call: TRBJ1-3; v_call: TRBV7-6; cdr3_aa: ASSDKGQLGNTIY
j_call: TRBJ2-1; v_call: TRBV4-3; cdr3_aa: ASSQGMARGGWNEQF
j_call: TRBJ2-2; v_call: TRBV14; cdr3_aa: ASSPRLTGTLSGELF
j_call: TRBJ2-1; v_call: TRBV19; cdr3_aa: ASSIAAGGQGKIEQF
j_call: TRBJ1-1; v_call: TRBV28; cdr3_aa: ATLTGGGTEAF
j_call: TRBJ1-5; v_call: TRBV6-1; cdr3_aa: ASSELGTGVFQPQH
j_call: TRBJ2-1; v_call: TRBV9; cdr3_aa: ASSAWDTYNEQF
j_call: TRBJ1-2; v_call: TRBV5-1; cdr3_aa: ASSVDRQGVSYT
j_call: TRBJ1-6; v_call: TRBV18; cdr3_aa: ASSPWGQGNSPLH
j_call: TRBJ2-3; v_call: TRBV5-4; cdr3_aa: ASSPRQRGSTDTQY
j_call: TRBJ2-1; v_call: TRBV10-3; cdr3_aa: AISAHGGNNEQF
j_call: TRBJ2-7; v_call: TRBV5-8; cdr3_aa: ASSLMGPPSYEQY
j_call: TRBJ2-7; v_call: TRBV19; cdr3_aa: ASSAVTANSYEQY
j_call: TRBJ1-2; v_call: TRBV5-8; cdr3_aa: ASSGTAYGYT
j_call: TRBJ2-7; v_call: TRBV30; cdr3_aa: AWSGTHEQY
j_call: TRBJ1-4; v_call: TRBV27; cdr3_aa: ASSPRTGPNEKLF
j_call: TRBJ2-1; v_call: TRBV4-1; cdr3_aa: ASSPGLAGYNEQF
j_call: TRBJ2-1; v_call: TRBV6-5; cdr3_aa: ASRTAYNEQF
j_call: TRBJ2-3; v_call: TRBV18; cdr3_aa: ASSPQGSPGTQY
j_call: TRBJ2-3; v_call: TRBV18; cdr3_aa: ASSPKRGSTDTQY
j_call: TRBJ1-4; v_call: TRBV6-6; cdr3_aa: ASSFRDQGEKLF
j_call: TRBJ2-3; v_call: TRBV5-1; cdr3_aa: ASSSPGLDSTDTQY